One and the same sample provided the 21 T cell receptor beta chains below, sequenced in a study of blood T cell repertoires in COVID-19. Sequenced by immunoSEQ multiplex PCR; TCRdb stores in-frame clones only, minus some. The sample gives 110,000 to 150,000 clones, roughly three quarters of which show up once; approximately 6% is in the top ten. Sequences were obtained from PBMCs or T cells enriched from blood (not recorded which). These receptors were obtained from a woman aged 45-60 years who had recovered from COVID-19.

The chain joins TRBV18 to TRBJ1-6, with D hard to call. In germline, CDR1 is KGHSH, CDR2 LQKENI. V was pared by 8 bases and J by 0 bases, with 14 bases between. CDR3 length equals 16 residues. In DNA form, the CDR3 reads TGTGCCAGCCAACCCCCGAATAGCTCCTATAATTCACCCCTCCACTTT. It specifies CASQPPNSSYNSPLHF.

This clone was recorded once. The chain links TRBV30 to TRBJ1-1; tentatively, D is TRBD1 (5 bases). The germline CDR1 and CDR2 sequences are GTSNPN and SVGIG (reference sequence). The CDR3 length is 14 residues. Trimming cost V 5 bases and J 0 bases, with 13 bases left between them. As DNA, the CDR3 is TGTGCCTGGGTTGGGGCGGGGATGAACACTGAAGCTTTCTTT. Its protein product is CAWVGAGMNTEAFF.

The gene calls are TRBV2 and TRBJ2-3; tentative D call: TRBD2 (5 bases). This CDR3 has 14 residues. V gave up 1 base and J gave up 2 bases, with 7 bases separating them. Germline CDR1 and CDR2: SNHLY and FYNNEI. CDR3 coding DNA: TGTGCCAGCAGTGAAGAGCGGTACACAGATACGCAGTATTTT. Its protein product is CASSEERYTDTQYF.

J is TRBJ1-1 and V is TRBV27; 8 bases match TRBD1. The V gene end was trimmed by 6 bases and the J gene end by 3 bases; junction bases not matched to a gene: 9. The CDR3 extends over 15 amino acids. Germline V gene data show CDR1 as MNHEY and CDR2 as SMNVEV (reference sequence). This chain's CDR3 is CASRPRGTGYTEAFF. CDR3 nucleotide sequence: TGTGCCAGCAGGCCTCGGGGGACAGGTTACACTGAAGCTTTCTTT.

The genes are TRBV19 and TRBJ2-7, with TRBD1 matching 7 bases. This CDR3 is built from 12 residues. V was pared by 5 bases and J by 6 bases, with 4 bases of the junction left unmatched. Germline CDR1 is LNHDA and CDR2 is SQIVND (reference sequence). The CDR3 DNA follows: TGTGCCAGTAGTGCACAGGGGTCCGAGCAGTACTTC. Translation: CASSAQGSEQYF.

This clone was picked up a small number of times. This chain joins TRBV6-1 and TRBJ1-1, with D uncertain. V lost 2 bases and J lost 6, with 13 bases in between. From germline, CDR1 is MNHNS and CDR2 SASEGT. The CDR3 runs to 14 residues. CDR3 sequence: CASSESYFNAEAFF. CDR3 nucleotides: TGTGCCAGCAGTGAAAGTTACTTTAACGCTGAAGCTTTCTTT.

Only a few counts were recorded for this clone. The rearrangement links TRBV7-2 to TRBJ2-2; possible D gene TRBD1, 6 bases. This CDR3 region has 15 residues. Trimming removed 5 bases at V and 2 bases at J, with 12 bases between. Germline assignment: CDR1 SGHTA and CDR2 FQGNSA. This CDR3 is CASSLRGVNTGELFF. CDR3 coding DNA: TGTGCCAGCAGCCTCAGGGGTGTTAACACCGGGGAGCTGTTTTTT.

This clone occurred a few times. Compared with germline, one end of the junction differs, possibly owing to a read error. The chain carries TRBV3-1 (or the pseudogene TRBV3-2) and TRBJ2-1; TRBD2 matches 8 bases. There are 14 residues in the CDR3. Germline V gene sequence: CDR1 LGHDT, CDR2 YNNKEL (reference sequence). CDR3 in amino acids: CASSQDRGGGRRIF. In DNA, the CDR3 is TGTGCCAGCAGCCAAGATCGGGGGGGAGGGAGGAGGATCTTC.

The V call is TRBV18, the J call TRBJ2-2, with 11 bases aligning to TRBD2. The CDR3 is 16 amino acids. Losses at the gene ends were 3 bases for V and 4 bases for J; bases not matched to a gene: 4. Looked up from germline, CDR1 is KGHSH and CDR2 is LQKENI. The CDR3 DNA reads TGTGCCAGCTCACCTATAGGGACTAGCGGCACCGGGGAGCTGTTTTTT. This encodes CASSPIGTSGTGELFF.

The V call is TRBV19, the J call TRBJ1-5; 8 positions match TRBD1. J was trimmed by 7 bases and V by 3 bases; bases with no gene match: 11. There are 16 residues in the CDR3. Germline CDR1 LNHDA, CDR2 SQIVND (reference sequence). The CDR3 sequence is CASSIRQGALGQPQHF. CDR3 DNA: TGTGCCAGTAGTATTAGGCAGGGGGCTTTGGGCCAGCCCCAGCATTTT.

The chain uses TRBV19 and TRBJ1-1; 7 bases line up with TRBD1. Trimming at V came to 5 bases and at J to 4 bases, leaving 10 bases not matched to a gene. The CDR3 has 15 residues. The germline V gene has CDR1 LNHDA and CDR2 SQIVND (reference sequence). CDR3: CASSAWTGRGTEAFF. The CDR3 coding sequence is TGTGCCAGTAGTGCCTGGACAGGACGGGGCACTGAAGCTTTCTTT. The full variable domain, completed using reference TRBV19 and TRBJ1-1, is DGGITQSPKYLFRKEGQNVTLSCEQNLNHDAMYWYRQDPGQGLRLIYYSQIVNDFQKGDIAEGYSVSREKKESFPLTVTSAQKNPTAFYLCASSAWTGRGTEAFFGQGTRLTVV.

The gene calls are TRBV4-2 and TRBJ2-7; the match to TRBD1 covers 10 bases. The CDR3 totals 17 residues. CDR1 is LGHNA and CDR2 is YNFKEQ in the germline V gene. V lost 4 bases, J lost 3 bases, and 12 bases stayed unmatched. CDR3 in amino acids: CASSRQQTGTGDYEQYF. The CDR3 DNA reads TGTGCCAGCAGCCGACAACAAACCGGGACAGGGGACTACGAGCAGTACTTC.

This clone appeared once. This chain connects TRBV28 to TRBJ1-5; D call uncertain. The CDR3 is made up of 14 amino acids. CDR1 is MDHEN, CDR2 SYDVKM, per germline. The ends were cut back, 10 bases at V and 5 bases at J, with 18 bases in the middle. The CDR3 reads CATTIGNTDQPQHF. The CDR3 region has the DNA TGTGCCACGACAATCGGCAACACCGATCAGCCCCAGCATTTT.

This chain links TRBV7-6 with TRBJ1-6, with 8 nucleotides matching TRBD1. This CDR3 region has 14 residues. V lost 4 bases, J lost 6 bases, and 2 bases stayed unmatched. Looked up from germline, CDR1 is SGHVS and CDR2 is FNYEAQ. CDR3 in amino acids: CASSSDRVNSPLHF. CDR3 sequence (DNA): TGTGCCAGCAGCTCGGACAGGGTTAATTCACCCCTCCACTTT.

V usage is TRBV9 and J usage is TRBJ2-7, with 12 bases that match TRBD1. Germline values: CDR1 SGDLS, CDR2 YYNGEE. The CDR3 loop spans 17 amino acids. J was trimmed by 6 bases and V by 1 base; bases with no gene match: 11. This CDR3 reads CASSVSSLGTGGSEQYF. CDR3 coding DNA: TGTGCCAGCAGCGTATCGTCCCTGGGGACAGGGGGCTCCGAGCAGTACTTC.

V usage is TRBV5-8 and J usage is TRBJ2-3, with TRBD1 matching 9 bases. The V segment lost 4 bases and the J segment 0 bases; nucleotides outside the gene matches: 6. This CDR3 has 16 residues. Germline assignment: CDR1 SGHTS and CDR2 YDEGEE. The CDR3 loop is CASSLGTGTSTDTQYF. CDR3 DNA: TGTGCCAGCAGCCTAGGGACAGGGACTAGCACAGATACGCAGTATTTT. Looking up the rest from reference TRBV5-8 and TRBJ2-3 gives the full variable domain: EAGVTQSPTHLIKTRGQQATLRCSPISGHTSVYWYQQALGLGLQFLLWYDEGEERNRGNFPPRFSGRQFPNYSSELNVNALELEDSALYLCASSLGTGTSTDTQYFGPGTRLTVL.

This clone was counted a few times. The chain links TRBV2 to TRBJ2-7; 8 bases line up with TRBD2. Germline V gene sequence: CDR1 SNHLY, CDR2 FYNNEI. The CDR3 totals 14 residues. V was clipped by 1 base and J by 5 bases; unmatched bases: 4. CDR3 bases: TGTGCCAGCAGTGAAGGACTAGCGTACGACGAGCAGTACGTC. It is translated as CASSEGLAYDEQYV.

V gene TRBV29-1 combines with J gene TRBJ2-2; TRBD1 aligns across 7 bases. CDR3 length: 11 amino acids. With V trimmed by 7 bases and J by 6 bases, 2 bases remained unmatched. Germline-derived CDR1 and CDR2 are SQVTM and ANQGSEA. The CDR3 coding sequence is TGCAGCGCTGGGACAGCCGGGGAGCTGTTTTTT. This gives the protein CSAGTAGELFF.

This chain joins TRBV3-1 (or the pseudogene TRBV3-2) and TRBJ1-4, with D perhaps matching TRBD1 (6 bases). The length of the CDR3 is 16 residues. Trimming took 0 bases from V and 6 from J, leaving 14 bases between them. Germline V gene sequence: CDR1 LGHDT, CDR2 YNNKEL (reference sequence). The CDR3 reads CASSQDEGGRDEKLFF. In nucleotides, the CDR3 is TGTGCCAGCAGCCAAGATGAAGGGGGAAGAGATGAAAAACTGTTTTTT.

The J gene is TRBJ1-1, the V gene TRBV4-2; 10 bases match TRBD1. The CDR3 spans 16 residues. Germline trimming cut 0 bases from V and 0 bases from J; bases unmatched to any gene: 1. The germline gives CDR1 LGHNA, CDR2 YNFKEQ. The DNA for the CDR3 is TGTGCCAGCAGCCAAGAGGGACAGGGGATGAACACTGAAGCTTTCTTT. Its translation is CASSQEGQGMNTEAFF.

The chain carries TRBV5-1 and TRBJ2-3, with a weak D call TRBD1 (6 bases). The V end lost 1 base, the J end lost 1 base, and 13 bases lay between the germline ends. The CDR3 is 16 residues long. CDR1 is SGHRS and CDR2 is YFSETQ in the germline V gene. As DNA, the CDR3 is TGCGCCAGCAGCTTGTCCGGACAGTCGGGCACAGATACGCAGTATTTT. Protein product: CASSLSGQSGTDTQYF.